These 15 T cell receptor beta chains originate from one sample sequenced in a study of shared clonotypes between healthy human individuals. TCRdb's table, derived via immunoSEQ multiplex PCR, lists solely in-frame clones and lacks some. This sample has some 1.1 million clones; 70% to 80% occur once, and the top ten carry 0.89%. The sample consisted of memory CD4+ T cells from PBMCs. Subset: CD45RA-negative fraction. These receptors were obtained from a man between 18 and 29 years old in good health. Some clones in this sample may be carry-over from other donors' samples.

The chain uses TRBV9 and TRBJ2-5; a possible D gene is TRBD2 (6 bases). V shed 0 bases and J shed 5 bases, with 14 bases lying between them. Germline CDR1 is SGDLS and CDR2 is YYNGEE. This CDR3 is built from 15 residues. Written as DNA, the CDR3 is TGTGCCAGCAGCGTAGGGGGGGAGCAGATGGAGACCCAGTACTTC. It encodes CASSVGGEQMETQYF.

This chain joins TRBV19 and TRBJ1-2; D is unclear. Germline CDR1 reads LNHDA; CDR2 reads SQIVND (reference sequence). Trimming stripped 4 bases from V and 8 bases from J, with 20 bases between. CDR3 length: 15 residues. The CDR3 reads CASSKALRSREGYTF. CDR3 coding DNA: TGTGCCAGTAGTAAGGCCCTCCGCAGCCGGGAGGGCTACACCTTC.

This chain links TRBV18 with TRBJ2-7; TRBD2 might be the D (6 bases). The germline V gene has CDR1 KGHSH and CDR2 LQKENI. The germline V and J ends were trimmed by 3 bases and 6 bases, with 15 bases remaining between them. This CDR3 region has 14 residues. The CDR3 loop reads CASSPGPRGIEQYF. The CDR3, as DNA: TGTGCCAGCTCACCGGGTCCCCGGGGGATCGAGCAGTACTTC.

In DNA, the CDR3 is TGTGCCAGTAGTATAAGGTCTAGCGGGAGCTACGAGCAGTACTTC. This translates into CASSIRSSGSYEQYF. The rearrangement links TRBV19 to TRBJ2-7, with 10 positions matching TRBD2. The V gene end was trimmed by 2 bases and the J gene end by 3 bases; junction bases not matched to a gene: 4. The CDR3 loop spans 15 amino acids. Germline CDR1 and CDR2: LNHDA and SQIVND (reference sequence).

The chain has TRBV18 and TRBJ2-7, with 10 nucleotides matching TRBD1. The CDR3 is made up of 17 amino acids. V gave up 4 bases and J gave up 9 bases; unmatched junction bases: 18. Looked up from germline, CDR1 is KGHSH and CDR2 is LQKENI. As DNA, the CDR3 is TGTGCCAGCTCACGCGAAAGTCCCGGGACAGGGGTCGAAGGGCAGTACTTC. Residues: CASSRESPGTGVEGQYF.

This chain uses TRBV9 with TRBJ2-7, with 12 bases matching TRBD2. This CDR3 is 18 amino acids long. CDR1 and CDR2 from the germline V gene are SGDLS and YYNGEE. J was trimmed by 0 bases and V by 4 bases; bases with no gene match: 11. DNA for the CDR3: TGTGCCAGCAGCCAGAACGATCCGGGACTAGCGGGCTCCTACGAGCAGTACTTC. As protein: CASSQNDPGLAGSYEQYF.

The chain combines TRBV28 with TRBJ1-2; no definite D call. The CDR3 consists of 15 residues. The V end lost 8 bases, the J end lost 0 bases, and 16 bases lay between the germline ends. From germline, CDR1 is MDHEN and CDR2 SYDVKM. The CDR3 spells CASHAPRTSNYGYTF. The CDR3 nucleotides are TGTGCCAGCCACGCCCCCCGGACCTCTAACTATGGCTACACCTTC.

The chain is built from TRBV7-9 and TRBJ1-4, with D unresolved. Germline-derived CDR1 and CDR2 are SEHNR and FQNEAQ (reference sequence). V was cut by 0 bases and J by 8 bases, with 13 bases left in between. This CDR3 is 15 amino acids long. The CDR3 sequence is CASSLAAGWYEKLFF. DNA for the CDR3: TGTGCCAGCAGCTTAGCGGCGGGGTGGTACGAAAAACTGTTTTTT.

The chain couples TRBV27 to TRBJ2-6; 11 nucleotides align to TRBD2. Germline loops: CDR1 MNHEY, CDR2 SMNVEV (reference sequence). The CDR3 covers 18 residues. V was clipped by 7 bases and J by 0 bases; unmatched bases: 8. CDR3 nucleotides: TGTGCCAGCACCCCGACTAGCGGGATGATCTCTGGGGCCAACGTCCTGACTTTC. It yields the protein CASTPTSGMISGANVLTF.

The gene calls are TRBV4-1 and TRBJ2-5, with 16 bases aligning to TRBD2. Germline loops: CDR1 MGHRA, CDR2 YSYEKL. Germline trimming cut 2 bases from V and 4 bases from J; bases unmatched to any gene: 19. The CDR3 totals 22 residues. For the CDR3, the DNA is TGCGCCAGCAGCCAACCCCCCTTGGGACTAGCGGGAGGGTCGGGGGAGATAGAGACCCAGTACTTC. Translated: CASSQPPLGLAGGSGEIETQYF.

The chain carries TRBV27 and TRBJ2-3, with D maybe TRBD1 (6 bases). The V end was cut by 6 bases, the J end by 8 bases, with 9 bases between. Germline V gives CDR1 MNHEY, CDR2 SMNVEV (reference sequence). The CDR3 is made up of 11 amino acids. The CDR3 is CASRLGGTQYF. The CDR3 coding sequence is TGTGCCAGCAGATTAGGGGGTACGCAGTATTTT.

The V gene is TRBV10-3, the J gene TRBJ1-2; D is unresolved. The CDR3 is made up of 11 amino acids. CDR1 and CDR2 from the germline V gene are ENHRY and SYGVKD. V gave up 4 bases and J gave up 5 bases, with 5 bases separating them. Here the CDR3 DNA reads TGTGCCATCAGTGTAGGATATGGCTACACCTTC. Its protein product is CAISVGYGYTF.

The genes are TRBV2 and TRBJ2-5, with D possibly matching TRBD2 (6 bases). In germline, CDR1 is SNHLY, CDR2 FYNNEI. Trimming took off 6 bases at V and 9 bases at J, with 14 bases between the two ends. The CDR3 consists of 12 residues. The CDR3 loop reads CASSYDPGAQYF. Here the CDR3 DNA reads TGTGCCAGCAGCTATGACCCGGGGGCCCAGTACTTC.

V gene TRBV6-5 combines with J gene TRBJ2-4; 11 bases are shared with TRBD2. The germline V gene has CDR1 MNHEY and CDR2 SVGAGI. The CDR3 spans 16 residues. V was clipped by 4 bases and J by 5 bases; unmatched bases: 7. The CDR3 sequence: CASSSPSGRKQNIQYF. The CDR3 DNA reads as TGTGCCAGCAGTTCGCCTAGCGGGAGGAAGCAAAACATTCAGTACTTC.

The chain is built from TRBV28 and TRBJ1-5, with 11 bases aligning to TRBD1. This CDR3 is built from 16 residues. CDR1 MDHEN and CDR2 SYDVKM come from the germline V gene. The junction had 8 bases not matched to a gene; V was cut back by 6 bases and J by 4 bases. CDR3 sequence reads: CASRNPGQGGNQPQHF. CDR3 nucleotides: TGTGCCAGCAGGAACCCGGGACAGGGGGGAAATCAGCCCCAGCATTTT.